What follows are 30 T cell receptor beta chains derived from one specimen sequenced in a study of blood T cells in healthy people across ages. Through a sample-barcoded 5' primer and a J-beta primer mix, a second PCR was run for about 7 to 12 cycles. TCRdb reprocessed the 5' RACE reads via MiXCR and lists one record per CDR3 protein. The repertoire holds over a million distinct CDR3 sequences, with approximately 42% as singletons. What was sequenced was blood. These TCRs come from a young woman in good health.

This clonotype was seen a handful of times. A junction end diverges from the germline sequence, so it may reflect a read error. This chain joins TRBV5-6 and TRBJ1-4; D may be TRBD1 (5 bases). CDR1 and CDR2 from the germline V gene are SGHDT and YYEEEE. The CDR3 length is 19 residues. DNA of the CDR3: TGTGCCAGCACCTTGGCCGCAGCCTGGCGGGGCTCAACTAATGAAAAACTGTTTTTT. Translation: CASTLAAAWRGSTNEKLFF.

The chain carries TRBV6-1 and TRBJ2-4; 11 nucleotides align to TRBD2. The V and J ends lost 6 bases and 6 bases, in that order; junction bases with no gene match: 13. CDR1 and CDR2 (germline): MNHNS, SASEGT. The length of the CDR3 is 17 residues. The CDR3 bases are TGTGCCAGCAGCCCCACTAGCGGGGGCAGAGTCGGAAACATTCAGTACTTC. This sequence encodes CASSPTSGGRVGNIQYF.

The sample holds a few counts of this clonotype. DNA for the CDR3: TGTGCCAGCGCGAGGGGACAGGGCCTTAACAATCAGCCCCAGCATTTT. This encodes CASARGQGLNNQPQHF. This chain links TRBV27 with TRBJ1-5; TRBD1 aligns across 9 bases. CDR1 and CDR2 from the germline V gene are MNHEY and SMNVEV (reference sequence). The CDR3 has 16 residues. Trimming at V came to 8 bases and at J to 3 bases, leaving 11 bases not matched to a gene.

The chain recombines TRBV6-6 with TRBJ1-2, with D tentatively TRBD1 (5 bases). Germline V gene lookup returns CDR1 MNHNY and CDR2 SVGAGI (reference sequence). V gave up 5 bases and J gave up 6 bases, with 22 bases separating them. The CDR3 covers 16 residues. CDR3 nucleotide sequence: TGTGCCAGCAGTCCCCGAACGGGGCCCTTTTATAATGGCTACACCTTC. This codes for CASSPRTGPFYNGYTF.

The V call is TRBV9, the J call TRBJ2-4, with 7 positions matching TRBD1. This CDR3 has 17 amino acids. With 3 bases clipped from V and 0 bases from J, the junction kept 9 bases outside the gene matches. Germline CDR1 and CDR2: SGDLS and YYNGEE. DNA for the CDR3: TGTGCCAGCAGCGAGGGGGACAGCCCCTTAGCCAAAAACATTCAGTACTTC. It specifies CASSEGDSPLAKNIQYF.

Only a few counts were recorded for this clonotype. J is TRBJ1-5 and V is TRBV28; 8 positions agree with TRBD1. J gave up 0 bases and V 2 bases, and 9 bases lay outside the gene matches. Germline CDR1 and CDR2: MDHEN and SYDVKM. The CDR3 spans 18 residues. CDR3 coding DNA: TGTGCCAGCAGTTTAGAAACAGGGGGGAGATATAGCAATCAGCCCCAGCATTTT. It is translated as CASSLETGGRYSNQPQHF. The full variable domain, completed using reference TRBV28 and TRBJ1-5, is DVKVTQSSRYLVKRTGEKVFLECVQDMDHENMFWYRQDPGLGLRLIYFSYDVKMKEKGDIPEGYSVSREKKERFSLILESASTNQTSMYLCASSLETGGRYSNQPQHFGDGTRLSIL.

This clonotype was seen a handful of times. The gene calls are TRBV3-1 and TRBJ2-4; 8 nucleotides agree with TRBD2. Germline values: CDR1 LGHDT, CDR2 YNNKEL (reference sequence). V gave up 0 bases and J gave up 0 bases; unmatched junction bases: 13. This CDR3 comprises 20 residues. CDR3 DNA sequence: TGTGCCAGCAGCCAAGAAACTCTAGCGGGCGCGACACTAGCCAAAAACATTCAGTACTTC. This codes for CASSQETLAGATLAKNIQYF.

This clonotype was seen only a few times. The chain joins TRBV10-3 to TRBJ2-6; 7 positions match TRBD1. J gave up 0 bases and V 0 bases, and 5 bases lay outside the gene matches. Germline CDR1 is ENHRY and CDR2 is SYGVKD. The CDR3 contains 18 residues. The DNA for the CDR3 is TGTGCCATCAGTGAGTCGAGACAGGGCCCCTCTGGGGCCAACGTCCTGACTTTC. Translation gives CAISESRQGPSGANVLTF.

The chain combines TRBV2 with TRBJ1-4; D perhaps matches TRBD1 (5 bases). The CDR3 sequence is 15 residues long. In germline, CDR1 is SNHLY, CDR2 FYNNEI. Trimming took 8 bases from V and 3 from J, leaving 16 bases between them. This chain's CDR3 is CASRLQGIANEKLFF. Written as DNA, the CDR3 is TGTGCCAGCCGACTTCAGGGAATAGCTAATGAAAAACTGTTTTTT.

This chain links TRBV15 with TRBJ2-3, with D possibly being TRBD2 (7 bases). The CDR3 has 14 amino acids. CDR1 is LNHNV and CDR2 is YYDKDF in the germline V gene (reference sequence). Trimming removed 8 bases from V and 4 bases from J, with 16 bases in between. The CDR3 sequence: CATYGRGGPDTQYF. CDR3 sequence (DNA): TGTGCCACCTACGGTAGGGGGGGGCCAGATACGCAGTATTTT. Together with reference TRBV15 and TRBJ2-3, the CDR3 gives the full variable domain: DAMVIQNPRYQVTQFGKPVTLSCSQTLNHNVMYWYQQKSSQAPKLLFHYYDKDFNNEADTPDNFQSRRPNTSFCFLDIRSPGLGDTAMYLCATYGRGGPDTQYFGPGTRLTVL.

The genes are TRBV20-1 and TRBJ2-7; the D gene is possibly TRBD1 (5 bases). Germline-derived CDR1 and CDR2 are DFQATT and SNEGSKA (reference sequence). The length of the CDR3 is 14 residues. Trimming took off 3 bases at V and 3 bases at J, with 15 bases between the two ends. The CDR3 reads CSASDAGIFYEQYF. The CDR3 DNA follows: TGCAGTGCTAGCGACGCAGGGATATTCTACGAGCAGTACTTC.

The table lists this clonotype with a few counts. The J gene is TRBJ2-1, the V gene TRBV7-2; TRBD2 agrees at 8 bases. The trim removed 8 bases at V and 0 bases at J, leaving 6 bases unmatched. The CDR3 spans 15 residues. From germline, CDR1 is SGHTA and CDR2 FQGNSA. CDR3: CASGRGGSSYNEQFF. The CDR3 DNA reads as TGTGCCAGCGGACGGGGGGGGAGCTCCTACAATGAGCAGTTCTTC.

The rearrangement links TRBV5-1 to TRBJ2-1; 8 bases line up with TRBD2. V lost 7 bases, J lost 6 bases, and 12 bases stayed unmatched. This CDR3 contains 15 residues. CDR1 SGHRS and CDR2 YFSETQ come from the germline V gene. The DNA of the CDR3 is TGCGCCAGCTTGCCTCTTACGGGGGGGTCCAATGAGCAGTTCTTC. Its protein is CASLPLTGGSNEQFF.

This clonotype was recorded many times. This sequence joins TRBV20-1 and TRBJ1-5; 9 nucleotides agree with TRBD1. J gave up 7 bases and V 5 bases, and 6 bases lay outside the gene matches. This CDR3 has 13 amino acids. From germline, CDR1 is DFQATT and CDR2 SNEGSKA (reference sequence). The CDR3 DNA sequence: TGCAGTGCTTCAACAGGGGGCCGGCAGCCCCAGCATTTT. Encoded protein: CSASTGGRQPQHF.

This rearrangement joins TRBV20-1 to TRBJ2-3; 7 bases are a match to TRBD1. Germline CDR1 reads DFQATT; CDR2 reads SNEGSKA (reference sequence). The ends lost 3 bases at V and 4 bases at J; junction bases unmatched: 7. This CDR3 region has 14 residues. CDR3 nucleotide sequence: TGCAGTGCTAGGTGGCAGGGGGACGCAGATACGCAGTATTTT. It yields the protein CSARWQGDADTQYF.

V usage is TRBV6-5 and J usage is TRBJ2-1; TRBD2 agrees at 10 bases. J was trimmed by 2 bases and V by 6 bases; bases with no gene match: 4. From germline, CDR1 is MNHEY and CDR2 SVGAGI. The CDR3 spans 15 residues. The CDR3 region is CASSRSGGTYNEQFF. The CDR3 region has the DNA TGTGCCAGCAGCCGTAGCGGGGGGACCTACAATGAGCAGTTCTTC.

This clonotype has just one count. The chain has TRBV20-1 and TRBJ2-1; D possibly corresponds to TRBD2 (6 bases). V dropped 5 bases and J dropped 0 bases, with 17 bases sitting between them. Per germline, CDR1 DFQATT and CDR2 SNEGSKA (reference sequence). The CDR3 has 16 amino acids. CDR3 sequence reads: CSAPTLGGSSYNEQFF. The DNA for the CDR3 is TGCAGTGCTCCCACGCTCGGGGGAAGCTCCTACAATGAGCAGTTCTTC.

In its sample, this clonotype was seen a few times. V gene TRBV7-9 combines with J gene TRBJ1-2; D gene unclear. Germline V gives CDR1 SEHNR, CDR2 FQNEAQ (reference sequence). Deletions cut 5 bases from V and 0 bases from J, with 19 bases between. The CDR3 is made up of 17 amino acids. DNA of the CDR3: TGTGCCAGCAGCAAACCTACCACATTAGCACCTAACTATGGCTACACCTTC. It is translated as CASSKPTTLAPNYGYTF.

In its sample, this clonotype was seen a few times. The chain carries TRBV2 and TRBJ2-7; TRBD2 matches at 7 bases. The germline V gene encodes CDR1 SNHLY and CDR2 FYNNEI. V was pared by 4 bases and J by 2 bases, with 8 bases of the junction left unmatched. The CDR3 consists of 15 residues. The CDR3 loop reads CASSATSSGAYEQYF. In DNA form, the CDR3 reads TGTGCCAGCAGTGCAACCTCTAGCGGTGCCTACGAGCAGTACTTC.

The chain joins TRBV2 to TRBJ2-5, with no clear D. The germline V gene encodes CDR1 SNHLY and CDR2 FYNNEI. The CDR3 covers 14 residues. V lost 5 bases to trimming and J lost 5 bases, with 15 bases between them. The chain's CDR3 is CASSPGPRAETQYF. CDR3 DNA sequence: TGTGCCAGCAGTCCGGGTCCTAGGGCGGAGACCCAGTACTTC. The variable domain in full, completed from reference TRBV2 and TRBJ2-5, reads EPEVTQTPSHQVTQMGQEVILRCVPISNHLYFYWYRQILGQKVEFLVSFYNNEISEKSEIFDDQFSVERPDGSNFTLKIRSTKLEDSAMYFCASSPGPRAETQYFGPGTRLLVL.

The rearrangement uses TRBV7-9 and TRBJ2-1; 9 bases are shared with TRBD2. This CDR3 spans 15 amino acids. Germline V CDR1 and CDR2: SEHNR, FQNEAQ (reference sequence). V trimming: 5 bases; J trimming: 6 bases; junction bases outside the gene matches: 8. The CDR3 bases are TGTGCCAGCAGCCCTCGACTAGCGGCGTTCAATGAGCAGTTCTTC. It translates to CASSPRLAAFNEQFF.

The rearrangement links TRBV18 to TRBJ2-5, with D possibly TRBD2 on 5 matching bases. Per germline, CDR1 KGHSH and CDR2 LQKENI. The CDR3 spans 15 residues. V was clipped by 2 bases and J by 5 bases, with 15 bases between them. This CDR3 is CASSPGVIARETQYF. The CDR3 nucleotides are TGTGCCAGCTCACCAGGAGTAATAGCGCGGGAGACCCAGTACTTC.

CDR3 region: CAISQGPRSYGYTF. The CDR3 bases are TGTGCCATCAGTCAGGGGCCCCGAAGCTATGGCTACACCTTC. The genes are TRBV10-3 and TRBJ1-2; tentative D call: TRBD1 (6 bases). CDR1 is ENHRY, CDR2 SYGVKD, per germline. The CDR3 has 14 residues. V was pared by 5 bases and J by 4 bases, with 14 bases between.

This clonotype was picked up a small number of times. This chain uses TRBV5-1 with TRBJ1-1, with TRBD1 as a possible D gene (5 bases). The germline gives CDR1 SGHRS, CDR2 YFSETQ. This CDR3 contains 16 residues. Trimming pared 3 bases from V and 0 bases from J, leaving 15 bases between. CDR3 DNA: TGCGCCAGCAGCTATGACAGAGCCCAGATGAACACTGAAGCTTTCTTT. This encodes CASSYDRAQMNTEAFF.

The chain has TRBV10-3 and TRBJ2-5, with 7 positions matching TRBD2. This CDR3 contains 14 residues. Germline CDR1 reads ENHRY; CDR2 reads SYGVKD. Trimming cost V 4 bases and J 6 bases; bases outside gene matches: 8. This CDR3 reads CAISGGASGKTQYF. The CDR3 DNA reads as TGTGCCATCAGTGGAGGGGCTAGCGGAAAGACCCAGTACTTC.

In DNA, the CDR3 is TGTGCCACAAGAATTCCGGGACAGCTCTATGGCTACACCTTC. Translated, it gives CATRIPGQLYGYTF. The rearrangement uses TRBV6-1 and TRBJ1-2, with 7 positions matching TRBD1. This CDR3 has 14 amino acids. Germline CDR1 and CDR2: MNHNS and SASEGT. V lost 10 bases and J lost 4; bases outside the gene matches: 12.

This chain joins TRBV4-1 and TRBJ2-2, with D tentatively TRBD2 (5 bases). CDR3 length: 15 residues. Germline CDR1 MGHRA, CDR2 YSYEKL. The V end lost 1 base, the J end lost 1 base, and 7 bases lay between the germline ends. The CDR3 DNA reads TGCGCCAGCAGCCAAGTCGGGGAGAACACCGGGGAGCTGTTTTTT. This encodes CASSQVGENTGELFF.

This rearrangement joins TRBV7-2 to TRBJ2-7; D possibly matches TRBD1 or TRBD2 (6 bases each). V was cut by 5 bases and J by 1 base, with 21 bases left in between. Germline V gene data show CDR1 as SGHTA and CDR2 as FQGNSA. The CDR3 covers 17 residues. The CDR3: CASSPGRQPGASYEQYF. The CDR3 DNA follows: TGTGCCAGCAGCCCAGGGAGACAGCCGGGGGCGTCCTACGAGCAGTACTTC. Full variable domain (remainder filled in from reference TRBV7-2 and TRBJ2-7): GAGVSQSPSNKVTEKGKDVELRCDPISGHTALYWYRQSLGQGLEFLIYFQGNSAPDKSGLPSDRFSAERTGGSVSTLTIQRTQQEDSAVYLCASSPGRQPGASYEQYFGPGTRLTVT.

Only a few counts were recorded for this clonotype. This chain joins TRBV12-3 or TRBV12-4 and TRBJ2-3; 8 nucleotides line up with TRBD1. The CDR3 totals 14 residues. The V gene end was trimmed by 7 bases and the J gene end by 4 bases; junction bases not matched to a gene: 7. The CDR3 here is CASITGGFADTQYF. CDR3 in DNA: TGTGCCAGCATAACAGGGGGTTTCGCAGATACGCAGTATTTT.

The gene calls are TRBV9 and TRBJ2-1; D may be TRBD2 (7 bases). Trimming removed 0 bases at V and 2 bases at J, with 9 bases between. There are 15 residues in the CDR3. Germline V gene data show CDR1 as SGDLS and CDR2 as YYNGEE. The CDR3 here is CASSVEGGPYNEQFF. DNA for the CDR3: TGTGCCAGCAGCGTAGAGGGGGGGCCCTACAATGAGCAGTTCTTC.